Below are 19 T cell receptor beta chains sequenced from a single sample in a study of T cell responses to AZD1222 COVID-19 vaccine. Sequenced by immunoSEQ multiplex PCR; TCRdb stores in-frame clones only, minus some. Of 150,000 or so clones in the sample, about 91% were seen once. Sequenced material: peripheral blood, taken on day 0 of AZD1222 vaccination. All receptors come from an adult in good health.

The CDR3 coding sequence is TGTGCCAGCAGTGAAGCGTCGCCTACGCGGGGCCGCGAGCAGTACTTC. Protein product: CASSEASPTRGREQYF. V gene TRBV2 combines with J gene TRBJ2-7, with D possibly matching TRBD2 (6 bases). V dropped 0 bases and J dropped 6 bases, with 18 bases sitting between them. This CDR3 is built from 16 residues. The germline gives CDR1 SNHLY, CDR2 FYNNEI.

J is TRBJ2-5 and V is TRBV19; D call uncertain. Trimming shortened V by 4 bases and J by 1 base, and 7 bases separated the two germline ends. Germline lookup yields CDR1 LNHDA and CDR2 SQIVND (reference sequence). The length of the CDR3 is 13 residues. The CDR3 here is CASSKGIQETQYF. The DNA for the CDR3 is TGTGCCAGTAGTAAAGGGATCCAAGAGACCCAGTACTTC.

This chain joins TRBV7-2 and TRBJ2-7; weak D call: TRBD1 (6 bases). V lost 4 bases and J lost 4, with 17 bases in between. The CDR3 has 15 amino acids. Germline V lookup: CDR1 SGHTA, CDR2 FQGNSA. In nucleotides, the CDR3 is TGTGCCAGCAGCTCGCGGAACAGCGACAGGTACGAGCAGTACTTC. Encoded protein: CASSSRNSDRYEQYF.

The rearrangement links TRBV9 to TRBJ1-5; 7 bases are shared with TRBD1. The V gene's germline CDR1 is SGDLS and CDR2 YYNGEE. This CDR3 region has 15 residues. Trimming took 0 bases from V and 4 from J; bases not matched to a gene: 4. CDR3: CASSVAGDRNQPQHF. For the CDR3, the DNA is TGTGCCAGCAGCGTAGCTGGGGACAGAAATCAGCCCCAGCATTTT.

Written as DNA, the CDR3 is TGTGCCATCAGGAAAGGTGGGACAACCTACGAGCAGTACTTC. This translates into CAIRKGGTTYEQYF. The chain links TRBV10-3 to TRBJ2-7, with TRBD1 as a possible D gene (6 bases). Germline-derived CDR1 and CDR2 are ENHRY and SYGVKD. The ends were cut back, 6 bases at V and 2 bases at J, with 14 bases in the middle. The CDR3 has 14 residues.

The genes are TRBV10-3 and TRBJ2-2, with 14 bases lining up with TRBD2. The ends lost 6 bases at V and 1 base at J; junction bases unmatched: 7. The CDR3 sequence is 18 residues long. CDR1 and CDR2 (germline): ENHRY, SYGVKD. CDR3 protein: CAIRAPTSGGGNTGELFF. Here the CDR3 DNA reads TGTGCCATCAGAGCCCCGACTAGCGGGGGGGGGAACACCGGGGAGCTGTTTTTT.

The rearrangement joins TRBV5-4 to TRBJ2-5, with 10 positions matching TRBD2. This CDR3 has 16 amino acids. J lost 5 bases, V lost 4 bases, and 11 bases had no gene match. Germline CDR1 reads SGHNT; CDR2 reads YYREEE (reference sequence). Here the CDR3 reads CASSRRSGGAAETQYF. The CDR3 DNA follows: TGTGCCAGCAGCCGCCGGAGCGGGGGGGCCGCCGAGACCCAGTACTTC.

The chain combines TRBV5-8 with TRBJ2-5; TRBD1 aligns across 12 bases. Germline values: CDR1 SGHTS, CDR2 YDEGEE. V dropped 0 bases and J dropped 4; count of bases not matched to a gene: 4. The CDR3 is made up of 16 amino acids. CDR3 in DNA: TGTGCCAGCAGCTTGGGGGACAGGGGGCGGGGAGAGACCCAGTACTTC. This encodes CASSLGDRGRGETQYF.

The chain links TRBV7-8 to TRBJ2-3; no definite D call. Germline V gene sequence: CDR1 SGHVS, CDR2 FQNEAQ. The CDR3 covers 18 residues. Between the trimmed V and J ends, which lost 1 base and 2 bases, there was a span of 19 bases. CDR3 residues: CASSLVGFGSRLTDTQYF. CDR3 in DNA: TGTGCCAGCAGCTTAGTAGGTTTTGGCTCCCGGCTCACAGATACGCAGTATTTT.

The table lists this clone with a count of one. V is TRBV19 and J is TRBJ2-7; D is unclear. Germline-derived CDR1 and CDR2 are LNHDA and SQIVND (reference sequence). This CDR3 is built from 14 residues. The V end was cut by 7 bases, the J end by 0 bases, with 13 bases between. The CDR3 DNA reads TGTGCCAGTAAGGCCAGCAGGACCTCCTACGAGCAGTACTTC. Amino acid sequence: CASKASRTSYEQYF.

The chain combines TRBV18 with TRBJ2-7; 10 nucleotides align to TRBD2. Germline lookup yields CDR1 KGHSH and CDR2 LQKENI. Unmatched junction bases numbered 7, after V lost 3 bases and J lost 5 bases. The length of the CDR3 is 15 residues. The CDR3 reads CASSPFLAGAHEQYF. The CDR3 DNA follows: TGTGCCAGCTCACCTTTCCTAGCGGGGGCCCACGAGCAGTACTTC. The whole variable domain, filled in from reference TRBV18 and TRBJ2-7, reads NAGVMQNPRHLVRRRGQEARLRCSPMKGHSHVYWYRQLPEEGLKFMVYLQKENIIDESGMPKERFSAEFPKEGPSILRIQQVVRGDSAAYFCASSPFLAGAHEQYFGPGTRLTVT.

This chain uses TRBV7-2 with TRBJ2-7, with 7 nucleotides matching TRBD2. The CDR3 contains 14 residues. Germline CDR1 is SGHTA and CDR2 is FQGNSA. The junction had 13 bases not matched to a gene; V was cut back by 6 bases and J by 8 bases. This CDR3 is CASSIPGLLLQQYF. Here the CDR3 DNA reads TGTGCCAGCAGTATACCGGGACTACTGTTACAGCAGTACTTC.

This clone was detected once. V usage is TRBV3-1 (or the pseudogene TRBV3-2) and J usage is TRBJ1-4; tentative D call: TRBD1 (5 bases). CDR3 size: 15 residues. Germline values: CDR1 LGHDT, CDR2 YNNKEL (reference sequence). Trimming removed 4 bases at V and 5 bases at J, with 14 bases between. Written as DNA, the CDR3 is TGTGCCAGCAGCCCCCAGCCAGGGATCAATGAAAAACTGTTTTTT. This codes for CASSPQPGINEKLFF.

The chain is built from TRBV11-1 and TRBJ2-5; possible D gene TRBD2, 5 bases. V was clipped by 3 bases and J by 5 bases, with 13 bases between them. Germline loops: CDR1 SGHAT, CDR2 FQDESV (reference sequence). This CDR3 spans 14 amino acids. In nucleotides, the CDR3 is TGTGCCAGCAGCTTCCCCTCGGGATCTGAGACCCAGTACTTC. Its protein product is CASSFPSGSETQYF.

The genes are TRBV7-3 and TRBJ2-3; weak D call: TRBD2 (6 bases). CDR1 and CDR2 from the germline V gene are SGHTA and FQGTGA. The CDR3 runs to 15 residues. The V gene lost 3 bases and the J gene lost 0 bases, with 10 bases spanning the gap. This CDR3 reads CASSFGGISTDTQYF. CDR3 nucleotides: TGTGCCAGCAGCTTCGGCGGGATAAGCACAGATACGCAGTATTTT. Supplemented by reference TRBV7-3 and TRBJ2-3, the full variable domain reads GAGVSQTPSNKVTEKGKYVELRCDPISGHTALYWYRQSLGQGPEFLIYFQGTGAADDSGLPNDRFFAVRPEGSVSTLKIQRTERGDSAVYLCASSFGGISTDTQYFGPGTRLTVL.

The chain combines TRBV18 with TRBJ1-1; D unclear. With 8 bases removed from V and 0 bases from J, the gap between germline ends came to 7 bases. This CDR3 is 12 amino acids long. The germline gives CDR1 KGHSH, CDR2 LQKENI. CDR3 amino acids: CASREMNTEAFF. The CDR3 region has the DNA TGTGCCAGCCGAGAAATGAACACTGAAGCTTTCTTT.

This chain links TRBV2 with TRBJ1-3; perhaps TRBD1 as D (5 bases). Germline V gene data show CDR1 as SNHLY and CDR2 as FYNNEI. This CDR3 has 16 residues. The V and J ends lost 5 bases and 4 bases respectively, with 18 bases between them. The CDR3 is CASSPELLDRGNTIYF. The CDR3 DNA sequence: TGTGCCAGCAGTCCTGAACTACTAGACAGAGGAAACACCATATATTTT.

This sequence joins TRBV10-1 and TRBJ2-1; D is uncertain. CDR1 is WNHNN and CDR2 is SYGVQD in the germline V gene (reference sequence). The CDR3 covers 15 residues. The V end lost 0 bases, the J end lost 0 bases, and 6 bases lay between the germline ends. CDR3 in amino acids: CASSESARSYNEQFF. The CDR3 bases are TGCGCCAGCAGTGAGTCGGCCCGCTCCTACAATGAGCAGTTCTTC.

Written as DNA, the CDR3 is TGTGCCAGCAGCTTAGTAGCGGGAGGATACGAGCAGTACTTC. It codes for CASSLVAGGYEQYF. The V gene is TRBV11-2, the J gene TRBJ2-7, with 10 bases identical to TRBD2. The germline V gene encodes CDR1 SGHAT and CDR2 FQNNGV. The J segment lost 4 bases and the V segment lost 1 base, leaving 1 base of the junction unmatched. The CDR3 contains 14 residues.